A single sample is the source of the 24 T cell receptor beta chains below, sequenced in a study of beta chain features in type 1 diabetes. The investigators reverse transcribed all of the isolated RNA, so they sequenced expressed TCRB transcripts. Sequencing used immunoSEQ multiplex PCR; TCRdb keeps in-frame clones, though not all of them. The sample contains over 20,000 clones, 50% to 70% of which appear only once. Broader study findings: A moderate, significant TCRB CDR3 shortening appeared in type 1 diabetes across four CD4+ subsets.

No antigen has been assigned to these receptors. The material sequenced was stem cell memory CD4+ T cells from blood. The receptors were gathered from a young man with type 1 diabetes.

The V call is TRBV16, the J call TRBJ1-1; D uncertain. Trimming cost V 7 bases and J 3 bases, with 15 bases left between them. The germline CDR1 and CDR2 sequences are KGHSY and FQNENV. This CDR3 is built from 14 residues. CDR3 DNA: TGTGCCAGCAACTGGGCGGGGAAAGACACTGAAGCTTTCTTT. Residues: CASNWAGKDTEAFF. The whole variable domain, remainder taken from reference TRBV16 and TRBJ1-1, is GEEVAQTPKHLVRGEGQKAKLYCAPIKGHSYVFWYQQVLKNEFKFLISFQNENVFDETGMPKERFSAKCLPNSPCSLEIQATKLEDSAVYFCASNWAGKDTEAFFGQGTRLTVV.

The chain recombines TRBV5-1 with TRBJ2-5, with 8 bases lining up with TRBD2. Germline-derived CDR1 and CDR2 are SGHRS and YFSETQ. J lost 0 bases, V lost 2 bases, and 6 bases had no gene match. The CDR3 is 16 amino acids. CDR3 region: CASSLTSGLYQETQYF. The CDR3 DNA reads as TGCGCCAGCAGCTTAACTAGCGGTCTGTACCAAGAGACCCAGTACTTC. The complete variable domain, with remaining parts taken from reference TRBV5-1 and TRBJ2-5, reads KAGVTQTPRYLIKTRGQQVTLSCSPISGHRSVSWYQQTPGQGLQFLFEYFSETQRNKGNFPGRFSGRQFSNSRSEMNVSTLELGDSALYLCASSLTSGLYQETQYFGPGTRLLVL.

This clone was seen more than once but under ten times. The chain employs TRBV7-2 and TRBJ2-1; D might be TRBD1 (5 bases). The CDR3 extends over 12 amino acids. V was trimmed by 2 bases and J by 9 bases, leaving 8 bases between them. Per the germline V gene, CDR1 is SGHTA and CDR2 is FQGNSA. Written as DNA, the CDR3 is TGTGCCAGCAGCTTAATAACAGGTGAGCAGTTCTTC. This encodes CASSLITGEQFF.

This chain's CDR3 is CASSYTSGGAYNEQFF. Here the CDR3 DNA reads TGTGCCAGCAGCTATACTAGCGGGGGGGCCTACAATGAGCAGTTCTTC. This chain uses TRBV7-2 with TRBJ2-1; the match to TRBD2 covers 13 bases. J lost 2 bases, V lost 4 bases, and 2 bases had no gene match. The CDR3 has 16 residues. CDR1 is SGHTA and CDR2 is FQGNSA in the germline V gene.

The sample holds a few counts of this clone. The chain couples TRBV7-2 to TRBJ2-2; D is possibly TRBD2 (5 bases). CDR3 length: 14 amino acids. Trimming left V 3 bases short and J 3 bases short, with 8 bases between. In germline, CDR1 is SGHTA, CDR2 FQGNSA. CDR3 loop: CASSFERYTGELFF. The CDR3 nucleotides are TGTGCCAGCAGCTTCGAGCGGTACACCGGGGAGCTGTTTTTT. The variable domain in full, completed from reference TRBV7-2 and TRBJ2-2, reads GAGVSQSPSNKVTEKGKDVELRCDPISGHTALYWYRQSLGQGLEFLIYFQGNSAPDKSGLPSDRFSAERTGGSVSTLTIQRTQQEDSAVYLCASSFERYTGELFFGEGSRLTVL.

The CDR3 DNA is TGTGCCAGCATAAGGACAACATCAGCCAAAAACATTCAGTACTTC. It specifies CASIRTTSAKNIQYF. This sequence joins TRBV2 and TRBJ2-4; maybe TRBD1 (5 bases). Germline-derived CDR1 and CDR2 are SNHLY and FYNNEI. The ends were cut back, 7 bases at V and 0 bases at J, with 13 bases in the middle. CDR3 length: 15 residues.

The V call is TRBV6-1, the J call TRBJ2-7, with 7 bases aligning to TRBD1. Trimming at V came to 8 bases and at J to 5 bases, leaving 12 bases not matched to a gene. This CDR3 is built from 14 residues. Per the germline V gene, CDR1 is MNHNS and CDR2 is SASEGT. The CDR3 is CASEHPGQSDEQYF. CDR3 in DNA: TGTGCCAGCGAACACCCGGGACAGTCGGACGAGCAGTACTTC.

The gene calls are TRBV30 and TRBJ2-1; possible D gene TRBD2, 6 bases. The length of the CDR3 is 14 residues. CDR1 and CDR2 from the germline V gene are GTSNPN and SVGIG (reference sequence). The V and J ends lost 3 bases and 5 bases respectively, with 14 bases between them. The DNA for the CDR3 is TGTGCCTGGAGAGGTGCGGGGTCTCACAATGAGCAGTTCTTC. The encoded protein is CAWRGAGSHNEQFF.

CDR3 sequence reads: CASSSRTTSNQPQHF. The CDR3 DNA is TGCGCCAGCAGCAGTCGGACAACTAGCAATCAGCCCCAGCATTTT. The chain couples TRBV4-1 to TRBJ1-5, with D perhaps matching TRBD1 (5 bases). Germline loops: CDR1 MGHRA, CDR2 YSYEKL. This CDR3 spans 15 amino acids. The V end lost 5 bases, the J end lost 0 bases, and 11 bases lay between the germline ends.

The rearrangement joins TRBV12-5 to TRBJ2-1; 15 nucleotides line up with TRBD2. Trimming took 7 bases from V and 2 from J; bases not matched to a gene: 9. Germline-derived CDR1 and CDR2 are LGHNT and FRNRAP. The CDR3 has 18 amino acids. DNA of the CDR3: TGTGCTAGTGTTCTCGGGACTAGCGGGGGGCGAACCTACAATGAGCAGTTCTTC. This sequence encodes CASVLGTSGGRTYNEQFF. The complete variable domain, with remaining parts taken from reference TRBV12-5 and TRBJ2-1, reads DARVTQTPRHKVTEMGQEVTMRCQPILGHNTVFWYRQTMMQGLELLAYFRNRAPLDDSGMPKDRFSAEMPDATLATLKIQPSEPRDSAVYFCASVLGTSGGRTYNEQFFGPGTRLTVL.

The chain carries TRBV2 and TRBJ2-7; 12 positions match TRBD2. CDR1 is SNHLY, CDR2 FYNNEI, per germline. CDR3 length: 16 amino acids. Trimming at V came to 7 bases and at J to 7 bases, leaving 14 bases not matched to a gene. The CDR3 coding sequence is TGTGCCAGCATTGCGCGCGGGTGGACTAGCGGGGTTGAGCAGTACTTC. It is translated as CASIARGWTSGVEQYF. Looking up the rest from reference TRBV2 and TRBJ2-7 gives the full variable domain: EPEVTQTPSHQVTQMGQEVILRCVPISNHLYFYWYRQILGQKVEFLVSFYNNEISEKSEIFDDQFSVERPDGSNFTLKIRSTKLEDSAMYFCASIARGWTSGVEQYFGPGTRLTVT.

The V call is TRBV9, the J call TRBJ1-1, with TRBD1 as a possible D gene (5 bases). CDR3 length equals 13 residues. Germline values: CDR1 SGDLS, CDR2 YYNGEE. The V end was cut by 0 bases, the J end by 8 bases, with 11 bases between. For the CDR3, the DNA is TGTGCCAGCAGCGTAGTCGGGGGAGGCGAAGCTTTCTTT. Translation gives CASSVVGGGEAFF.

This chain uses TRBV28 with TRBJ2-7; D is possibly TRBD1 (6 bases). Trimming pared 7 bases from V and 6 bases from J, leaving 19 bases between. The CDR3 runs to 14 residues. Germline V gene sequence: CDR1 MDHEN, CDR2 SYDVKM. CDR3 bases: TGTGCCAGCAACGCCCCGGGGACACGTCGCGAGCAGTACTTC. Its protein product is CASNAPGTRREQYF.

This chain links TRBV6-5 with TRBJ2-5, with 9 bases matching TRBD1. The V segment lost 6 bases and the J segment 5 bases; nucleotides outside the gene matches: 10. The CDR3 runs 15 residues. CDR1 and CDR2 (germline): MNHEY, SVGAGI. The CDR3 region is CASRIPGQGFETQYF. CDR3 coding DNA: TGTGCCAGCAGGATACCGGGACAGGGTTTCGAGACCCAGTACTTC.

The V and J genes are TRBV5-6 and TRBJ2-5; 8 bases align to TRBD1. From germline, CDR1 is SGHDT and CDR2 YYEEEE. The V gene end was trimmed by 4 bases and the J gene end by 14 bases; junction bases not matched to a gene: 7. This CDR3 has 11 amino acids. CDR3 in DNA: TGTGCCAGCAGCCAACTGGGACAGGCCTACTTC. Amino acid sequence: CASSQLGQAYF.

V and J are TRBV6-5 and TRBJ1-1, with 9 bases that match TRBD1. Per the germline V gene, CDR1 is MNHEY and CDR2 is SVGAGI. The V and J ends lost 5 bases and 7 bases, in that order; junction bases with no gene match: 8. The CDR3 spans 14 residues. CDR3 residues: CASSRQGVWGEAFF. The CDR3 DNA reads TGTGCCAGCAGTCGACAGGGGGTGTGGGGTGAAGCTTTCTTT.

This clone was seen more than once but under ten times. The rearrangement joins TRBV5-4 to TRBJ2-1, with 11 nucleotides matching TRBD2. Germline CDR1 and CDR2: SGHNT and YYREEE (reference sequence). The CDR3 spans 14 residues. Trimming took 4 bases from V and 10 from J; bases not matched to a gene: 7. The CDR3 spells CASSMGLAEREQFF. DNA of the CDR3: TGTGCCAGCAGCATGGGACTAGCGGAAAGGGAGCAGTTCTTC.

This clone has just a few counts. This chain links TRBV6-1 with TRBJ2-3; D unresolved. The CDR3 has 15 residues. Germline V gene data show CDR1 as MNHNS and CDR2 as SASEGT. V dropped 5 bases and J dropped 0 bases, with 12 bases sitting between them. The chain's CDR3 is CASSKGMESTDTQYF. CDR3 in DNA: TGTGCCAGCAGTAAAGGGATGGAGAGCACAGATACGCAGTATTTT.

This rearrangement joins TRBV2 to TRBJ1-1, with 8 bases that match TRBD1. The CDR3 covers 15 residues. The J segment lost 1 base and the V segment lost 6 bases, leaving 7 bases of the junction unmatched. Germline lookup yields CDR1 SNHLY and CDR2 FYNNEI. The CDR3: CASSLGQGWNTEAFF. CDR3 in DNA: TGTGCCAGCAGCCTCGGACAGGGATGGAACACTGAAGCTTTCTTT.

Concerning this clone itself: Other DNA sequences within the sample encode an identical CDR3. DNA of the CDR3: TGTGCCAGCACCAAATTCGATAACAGGCCTTACGAGCAGTACTTC. Its translation is CASTKFDNRPYEQYF. The chain links TRBV7-9 to TRBJ2-7, with a tentative D call TRBD1 (5 bases). Germline CDR1 reads SEHNR; CDR2 reads FQNEAQ (reference sequence). The CDR3 totals 15 residues. V lost 7 bases and J 4 bases, leaving 20 bases between the germline ends.

The rearrangement links TRBV2 to TRBJ2-1; 8 bases match TRBD2. V lost 2 bases to trimming and J lost 9 bases; unmatched junction nucleotides: 9. The germline CDR1 and CDR2 sequences are SNHLY and FYNNEI. This CDR3 has 15 residues. CDR3 DNA: TGTGCCAGCAGTGAAATGGGGACTAGGCTTAGTGAGCAGTTCTTC. This encodes CASSEMGTRLSEQFF.

The chain is built from TRBV5-1 and TRBJ2-5; a possible D gene is TRBD2 (5 bases). V was cut by 2 bases and J by 3 bases, with 8 bases left in between. This CDR3 comprises 13 residues. Germline CDR1 is SGHRS and CDR2 is YFSETQ. CDR3 in amino acids: CASSFTRKETQYF. CDR3 DNA sequence: TGCGCCAGCAGCTTTACTAGGAAAGAGACCCAGTACTTC.

V and J are TRBV7-9 and TRBJ2-7; D gene unclear. Germline V lookup: CDR1 SEHNR, CDR2 FQNEAQ (reference sequence). The CDR3 spans 14 residues. The V end was cut by 3 bases, the J end by 6 bases, with 15 bases between. CDR3 residues: CASSLSVLSSEQYF. The CDR3 DNA sequence: TGTGCCAGCAGCTTGTCCGTCTTATCGAGCGAGCAGTACTTC. Based on the CDR3 plus reference TRBV7-9 and TRBJ2-7, the full variable domain is DTGVSQNPRHKITKRGQNVTFRCDPISEHNRLYWYRQTLGQGPEFLTYFQNEAQLEKSRLLSDRFSAERPKGSFSTLEIQRTEQGDSAMYLCASSLSVLSSEQYFGPGTRLTVT.

This clone was seen only a few times. V is TRBV10-3 and J is TRBJ1-2, with 8 positions matching TRBD1. After removal of 10 bases from V and 6 bases from J, the junction contained 16 bases not matched to a gene. Per the germline V gene, CDR1 is ENHRY and CDR2 is SYGVKD. The CDR3 extends over 15 amino acids. DNA of the CDR3: TGTGCCACAGGGGGCTTGGGGGGCAGGGCTCATGGCTACACCTTC. It yields the protein CATGGLGGRAHGYTF.